One and the same sample provided the 3 T cell receptor beta chains below, sequenced in a study of blood T cells in healthy people across ages. It was with a sample-barcoded 5' primer and a J-beta primer mix that a second PCR of about 6 to 11 cycles was run. TCRdb reanalysed the 5' RACE reads using MiXCR and keeps one entry per CDR3 protein. This table has approximately 1.5 million distinct CDR3 sequences, about 35% appearing once. The sample consisted of blood. The receptor source for this set is a woman in her 30s in good health.

This clonotype has just a few counts. The chain joins TRBV5-6 to TRBJ2-5; 10 bases align to TRBD1. This CDR3 spans 14 amino acids. After removal of 2 bases from V and 3 bases from J, the junction contained 1 base not matched to a gene. Germline V gene sequence: CDR1 SGHDT, CDR2 YYEEEE. The CDR3, as DNA: TGTGCCAGCAGCTTCGGACAGGGGGAAGAGACCCAGTACTTC. The encoded protein is CASSFGQGEETQYF.

The chain recombines TRBV15 with TRBJ2-1; D uncertain. CDR1 is LNHNV and CDR2 is YYDKDF in the germline V gene (reference sequence). This CDR3 has 16 residues. V lost 5 bases to trimming and J lost 8 bases, with 22 bases between them. CDR3 nucleotides: TGTGCCACCAGCCCCGGTGAGGCGGACGAAAAGTATGAGCAGTTCTTC. Protein product: CATSPGEADEKYEQFF.

This clonotype was observed a handful of times. V gene TRBV5-1 combines with J gene TRBJ1-2; 9 bases line up with TRBD1. V lost 3 bases, J lost 6 bases, and 3 bases stayed unmatched. This CDR3 has 13 residues. In germline, CDR1 is SGHRS, CDR2 YFSETQ. CDR3 nucleotide sequence: TGCGCCAGCAGCTCCGGACAGGGGCATGGCTACACCTTC. Translated, it gives CASSSGQGHGYTF.